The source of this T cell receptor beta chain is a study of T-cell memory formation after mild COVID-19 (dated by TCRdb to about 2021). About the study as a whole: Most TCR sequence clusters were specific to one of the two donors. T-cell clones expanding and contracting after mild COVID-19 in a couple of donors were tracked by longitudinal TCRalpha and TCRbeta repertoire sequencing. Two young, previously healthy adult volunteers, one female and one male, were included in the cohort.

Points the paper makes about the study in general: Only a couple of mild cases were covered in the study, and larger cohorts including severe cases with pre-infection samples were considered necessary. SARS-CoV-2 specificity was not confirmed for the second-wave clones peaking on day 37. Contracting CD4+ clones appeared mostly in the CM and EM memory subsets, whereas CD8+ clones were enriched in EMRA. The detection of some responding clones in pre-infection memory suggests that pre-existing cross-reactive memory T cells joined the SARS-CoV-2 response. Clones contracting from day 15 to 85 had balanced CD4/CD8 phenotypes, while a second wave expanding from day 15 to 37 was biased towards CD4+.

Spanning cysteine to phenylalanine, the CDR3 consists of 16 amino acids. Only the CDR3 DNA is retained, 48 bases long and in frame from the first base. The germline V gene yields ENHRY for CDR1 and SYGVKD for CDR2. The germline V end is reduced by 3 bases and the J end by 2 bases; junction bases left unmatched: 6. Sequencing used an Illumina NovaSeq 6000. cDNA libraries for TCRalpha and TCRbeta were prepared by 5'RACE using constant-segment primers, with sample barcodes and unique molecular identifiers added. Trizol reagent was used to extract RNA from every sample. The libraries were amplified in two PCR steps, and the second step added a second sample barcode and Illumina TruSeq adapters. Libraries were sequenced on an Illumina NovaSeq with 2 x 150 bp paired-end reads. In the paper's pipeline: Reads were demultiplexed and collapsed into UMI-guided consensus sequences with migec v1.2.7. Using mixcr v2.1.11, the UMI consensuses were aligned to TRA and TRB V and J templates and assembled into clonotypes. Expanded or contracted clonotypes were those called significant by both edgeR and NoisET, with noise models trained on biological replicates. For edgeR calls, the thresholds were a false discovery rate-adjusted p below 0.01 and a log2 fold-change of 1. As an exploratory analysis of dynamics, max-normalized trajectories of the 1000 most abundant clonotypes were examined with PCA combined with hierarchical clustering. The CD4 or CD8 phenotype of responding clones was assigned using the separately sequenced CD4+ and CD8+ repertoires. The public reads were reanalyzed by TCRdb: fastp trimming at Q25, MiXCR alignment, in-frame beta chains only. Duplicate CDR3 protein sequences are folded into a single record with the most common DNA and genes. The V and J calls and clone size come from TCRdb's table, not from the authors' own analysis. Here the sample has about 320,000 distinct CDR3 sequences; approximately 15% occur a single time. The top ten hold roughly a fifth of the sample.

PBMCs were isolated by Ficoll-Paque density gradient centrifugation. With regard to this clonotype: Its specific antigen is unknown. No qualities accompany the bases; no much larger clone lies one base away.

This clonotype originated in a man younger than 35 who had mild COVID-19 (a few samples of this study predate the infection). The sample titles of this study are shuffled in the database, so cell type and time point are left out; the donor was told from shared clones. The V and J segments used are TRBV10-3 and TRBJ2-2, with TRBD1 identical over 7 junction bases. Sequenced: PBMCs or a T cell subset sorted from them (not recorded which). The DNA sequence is TGTGCCATCAGTGAAGGACAGGAAAGAAACACCGGGGAGCTGTTTTTT. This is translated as CAISEGQERNTGELFF.